This T cell receptor beta chain was obtained from a study of blood T cell repertoires in COVID-19. Study details: T cells, B-cell-depleted T cells, or PBMCs provided the cDNA or gDNA that served as material.

In the source study's methods: Reference gene primer amplification gave estimated nucleated cell counts. Profiling relied on immunoSEQ multiplex PCR, and the TCRdb table lists in-frame clones only, not all of them. V, J and clone size are those of that table, while D and trimming were read from the DNA. This table holds about 69,000 clones, 79% found once. In germline, CDR1 is SQVTM, CDR2 ANQGSEA. Trimming left V 5 bases short and J 3 bases short, with 14 bases between. The CDR3 runs to 13 residues. Specimen: peripheral blood. The receptor was derived from a human donor in a cohort sampled during active COVID-19. The chain carries TRBV29-1 and TRBJ2-7, with a tentative D call TRBD1 (6 bases). The CDR3 reads CSVLRQGIYEQYF. In nucleotides, the CDR3 is TGCAGCGTTTTGAGGCAGGGGATCTACGAGCAGTACTTC.